The 17 T cell receptor beta chains presented below share a single source sample, sequenced in a study of blood T cell repertoires in COVID-19. Repertoires were generated with immunoSEQ multiplex PCR, while TCRdb's copy carries only in-frame clones and drops some. The table shows around 140,000 clones, with more than 75% occurring only once. The material sequenced was peripheral blood. All receptors come from a human donor in a cohort sampled during active COVID-19.

The gene calls are TRBV28 and TRBJ2-5, with TRBD2 matching over 11 bases. CDR3 size: 16 residues. Germline V gene lookup returns CDR1 MDHEN and CDR2 SYDVKM. The V segment lost 3 bases and the J segment 1 base; nucleotides outside the gene matches: 4. Here the CDR3 DNA reads TGTGCCAGCAGTTTCTCGGGACTAGCGGTCCAAGAGACCCAGTACTTC. Translation: CASSFSGLAVQETQYF.

The rearrangement uses TRBV15 and TRBJ1-6; possibly TRBD1 for D (6 bases). CDR3 size: 14 residues. Deletions cut 2 bases from V and 6 bases from J, with 8 bases between. Germline assignment: CDR1 LNHNV and CDR2 YYDKDF (reference sequence). As DNA, the CDR3 is TGTGCCACCAGCAGAACAGGGTTTAATTCACCCCTCCACTTT. Translation gives CATSRTGFNSPLHF.

The chain has TRBV5-8 and TRBJ1-5, with 11 bases matching TRBD1. This CDR3 is 17 amino acids long. The germline gives CDR1 SGHTS, CDR2 YDEGEE. J gave up 1 base and V 4 bases, and 7 bases lay outside the gene matches. The CDR3 region has the DNA TGTGCCAGCAGCCTCTGGACAGGGGGCAAGAGCAATCAGCCCCAGCATTTT. Its translation: CASSLWTGGKSNQPQHF.

This clone was picked up a small number of times. The CDR3 nucleotides read TGTGCCAGCAGTTACTCGGGACGGGGGGCAGCTGAAGCTTTCTTT. This sequence encodes CASSYSGRGAAEAFF. The J gene is TRBJ1-1, the V gene TRBV6-5, with D perhaps matching TRBD1 (6 bases). The CDR3 covers 15 residues. CDR1 is MNHEY, CDR2 SVGAGI, per germline. Trimming took 0 bases from V and 6 from J, leaving 14 bases between them.

The J gene is TRBJ2-5, the V gene TRBV6-6; tentatively, D is TRBD2 (6 bases). V shed 7 bases and J shed 1 base, with 16 bases lying between them. The CDR3 contains 15 residues. From germline, CDR1 is MNHNY and CDR2 SVGAGI (reference sequence). Here the CDR3 reads CASTQTRQIQETQYF. The CDR3 DNA sequence: TGTGCCAGCACCCAGACTAGGCAGATCCAAGAGACCCAGTACTTC.

V and J are TRBV6-6 and TRBJ1-6; D perhaps matches TRBD1 (6 bases). The CDR3 runs to 12 residues. Looked up from germline, CDR1 is MNHNY and CDR2 is SVGAGI (reference sequence). The V gene lost 8 bases and the J gene lost 10 bases, with 12 bases spanning the gap. The CDR3 sequence: CASQGIRSPLHF. The DNA for the CDR3 is TGTGCCAGCCAGGGGATACGGTCACCCCTCCACTTT.

The chain has TRBV7-9 and TRBJ2-2; maybe TRBD1 (5 bases). This CDR3 spans 13 amino acids. Germline V lookup: CDR1 SEHNR, CDR2 FQNEAQ (reference sequence). V lost 5 bases and J lost 5, with 9 bases in between. The CDR3 protein is CASSQDITGELFF. CDR3 in DNA: TGTGCCAGCAGCCAGGACATTACCGGGGAGCTGTTTTTT.

This clone was found a few times. Written as DNA, the CDR3 is TGTGCCAGCAGCTTTTCAGGACTAGCGGGAGACAATGAGCAGTTCTTC. Translation gives CASSFSGLAGDNEQFF. V usage is TRBV7-3 and J usage is TRBJ2-1; 13 positions agree with TRBD2. The CDR3 spans 16 residues. J was trimmed by 5 bases and V by 3 bases; bases with no gene match: 4. Germline V gene sequence: CDR1 SGHTA, CDR2 FQGTGA.

The count of this clone is one. This rearrangement joins TRBV6-5 to TRBJ1-3; 8 bases match TRBD1. With V trimmed by 2 bases and J by 9 bases, 12 bases remained unmatched. This CDR3 has 16 amino acids. Germline-derived CDR1 and CDR2 are MNHEY and SVGAGI. CDR3 sequence reads: CASSYDRTGQGGTIYF. As DNA, the CDR3 is TGTGCCAGCAGTTACGATAGGACAGGGCAGGGTGGCACCATATATTTT.

This clone is a singleton in its sample. The DNA of the CDR3 is TGTGCCAGTAGTATGATTGACAGGGCTAATTCACCCCTCCACTTT. It encodes CASSMIDRANSPLHF. The chain is built from TRBV19 and TRBJ1-6; 7 bases fit TRBD1. The CDR3 is 15 amino acids. J lost 6 bases, V lost 3 bases, and 5 bases had no gene match. Germline V lookup: CDR1 LNHDA, CDR2 SQIVND (reference sequence).

In DNA form, the CDR3 reads TGCGCCAGCAGCCAAGCAGGACAGAAGGATGAGCAGTTCTTC. Protein: CASSQAGQKDEQFF. The rearrangement uses TRBV4-1 and TRBJ2-1; possibly TRBD1 for D (6 bases). The germline V gene encodes CDR1 MGHRA and CDR2 YSYEKL. There are 14 residues in the CDR3. V was shortened by 1 base and J by 8 bases, with 12 bases between the two germline ends.

In its sample, this clone is large. A read error may produce the germline difference seen at one junction end. The chain links TRBV9 to TRBJ2-1; 8 nucleotides agree with TRBD2. The CDR3 is 12 residues long. From germline, CDR1 is SGDLS and CDR2 YYNGEE. As DNA, the CDR3 is TGTGCCAGCAGCACGAGAGAGGGACTAGTTATCTTC. It codes for CASSTREGLVIF.

The chain has TRBV19 and TRBJ2-1; 9 nucleotides line up with TRBD1. The CDR3 is 15 residues long. Germline V gene data show CDR1 as LNHDA and CDR2 as SQIVND (reference sequence). The V gene end was trimmed by 4 bases and the J gene end by 4 bases; junction bases not matched to a gene: 5. The DNA for the CDR3 is TGTGCCAGTAGTAGAGAGGACAGGGGATACAATGAGCAGTTCTTC. It codes for CASSREDRGYNEQFF.

This clone was seen once. V and J are TRBV27 and TRBJ2-7; 9 positions match TRBD2. The ends lost 5 bases at V and 2 bases at J; junction bases unmatched: 1. CDR1 is MNHEY, CDR2 SMNVEV, per germline (reference sequence). The length of the CDR3 is 13 residues. The CDR3 loop is CASSKRGAYEQYF. The CDR3 bases are TGTGCCAGCAGTAAGCGGGGGGCCTACGAGCAGTACTTC.

The chain carries TRBV5-1 and TRBJ2-1, with 8 positions matching TRBD1. V trimming: 0 bases; J trimming: 4 bases; junction bases outside the gene matches: 6. The CDR3 sequence is 16 residues long. CDR1 and CDR2 from the germline V gene are SGHRS and YFSETQ. The CDR3, as DNA: TGCGCCAGCAGCTTGGAGGCCGGGACAGGTTACAATGAGCAGTTCTTC. Amino acids: CASSLEAGTGYNEQFF.

This chain connects TRBV9 to TRBJ2-5, with 10 bases aligning to TRBD1. CDR1 and CDR2 from the germline V gene are SGDLS and YYNGEE. J lost 2 bases, V lost 3 bases, and 1 base had no gene match. This CDR3 comprises 14 residues. Written as DNA, the CDR3 is TGTGCCAGCAGCGCGGGACAGGGGCAAGAGACCCAGTACTTC. It specifies CASSAGQGQETQYF.

This rearrangement joins TRBV3-1 (or the pseudogene TRBV3-2) to TRBJ1-1, with unresolved D. V gave up 1 base and J gave up 3 bases, with 9 bases separating them. Germline V gene sequence: CDR1 LGHDT, CDR2 YNNKEL (reference sequence). This CDR3 has 14 residues. The CDR3 nucleotides read TGTGCCAGCAGCCAAGGGCGGACTTACACTGAAGCTTTCTTT. Its translation: CASSQGRTYTEAFF.